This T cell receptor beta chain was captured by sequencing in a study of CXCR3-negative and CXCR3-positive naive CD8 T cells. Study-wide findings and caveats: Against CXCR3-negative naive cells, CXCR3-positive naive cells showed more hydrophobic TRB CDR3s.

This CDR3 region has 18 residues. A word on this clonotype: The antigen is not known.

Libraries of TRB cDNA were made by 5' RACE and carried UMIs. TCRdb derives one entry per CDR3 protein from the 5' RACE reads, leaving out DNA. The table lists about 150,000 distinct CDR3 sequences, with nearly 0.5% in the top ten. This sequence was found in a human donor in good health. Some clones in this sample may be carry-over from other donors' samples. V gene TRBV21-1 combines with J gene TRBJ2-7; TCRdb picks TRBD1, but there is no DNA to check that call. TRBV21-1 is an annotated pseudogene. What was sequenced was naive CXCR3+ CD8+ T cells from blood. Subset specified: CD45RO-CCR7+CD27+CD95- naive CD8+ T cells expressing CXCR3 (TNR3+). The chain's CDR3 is CASSKRDRGSRYLYEQYF.